These T cell receptor beta chains were read from a single sample in a study of cytomegalovirus exposure and HLA in healthy donors. Assay: immunoSEQ multiplex PCR; the TCRdb copy retains only in-frame clones and omits some. Here the sample spans around 100,000 clones, over 60% being singletons. The sample taken for sequencing was PBMCs. The receptors were sampled from a female donor in good health and CMV-seropositive. Each CDR3 is given with its conserved first and last residue. D genes are given only for firm matches. Size tells how often a clone was seen (once, few, many) or the class of an expanded clone, and some rows leave it out.

>TRBD2|TRBV7-3|NA|TRBJ2-1
CASSLTPSGITTKEQFF
TGTGCCAGCAGCTTAACGCCTAGCGGGATTACTACGAAGGAGCAGTTCTTC
>NA|TRBV6-1|NA|TRBJ2-6
CALGGQHSGANVLTF
TGTGCCCTAGGCGGCCAGCACTCTGGGGCCAACGTCCTGACTTTC
>TRBD2|TRBV28|NA|TRBJ2-1
CASSTSGTSGYNEQFF
TGTGCCAGCAGTACCTCCGGGACTAGCGGCTACAATGAGCAGTTCTTC
>TRBD2|TRBV27|NA|TRBJ2-1
CASSSRPAGGPNEQFF
TGTGCCAGCAGTTCGCGCCCCGCGGGAGGTCCCAATGAGCAGTTCTTC
>TRBD1|TRBV29-1|NA|TRBJ2-1
CSVSGQGVSGQFF
TGCAGCGTTTCTGGACAGGGGGTCTCTGGGCAGTTCTTC
>NA|TRBV11-2|NA|TRBJ1-1
CASSAYGGIMNTEAFF
TGTGCCAGCAGCGCGTACGGCGGGATCATGAACACTGAAGCTTTCTTT
>NA|TRBV5-8|NA|TRBJ2-1
CASSLGPANNEQFF
TGTGCCAGCAGCTTGGGTCCAGCGAACAATGAGCAGTTCTTC
>TRBD1|TRBV5-8|once|TRBJ1-4
CASSHQGESEKLFF
TGTGCCAGCAGCCACCAGGGGGAGAGTGAAAAACTGTTTTTT
>NA|TRBV28|NA|TRBJ1-4
CASNPTGTEKLFF
TGTGCCAGCAATCCGACAGGTACTGAAAAACTGTTTTTT
>NA|TRBV4-1|once|TRBJ1-1
CASSQTLIQGNTEAFF
TGCGCCAGCAGCCAGACGTTGATACAGGGGAACACTGAAGCTTTCTTT
>NA|TRBV7-8|NA|TRBJ1-3
CASSLGRVINMESYF
TGTGCCAGCAGCTTAGGTCGCGTGATTAACATGGAGTCGTATTTT
>NA|TRBV6-6|NA|TRBJ1-3
CASSYQALSGNTIYF
TGTGCCAGCAGTTATCAGGCTCTCTCTGGAAACACCATATATTTT
>TRBD2|TRBV5-1|once|TRBJ2-7
CASSPTSRGGHEQYF
TGCGCCAGCAGCCCTACCTCGCGGGGGGGCCACGAGCAGTACTTC
>TRBD2|TRBV5-1|few|TRBJ2-3
CASSYTTSGRTDTQYF
TGCGCCAGCAGCTATACGACTAGCGGGAGGACAGATACGCAGTATTTT
>NA|TRBV6-1|NA|TRBJ1-1
CASGDSHTEAFF
TGTGCCAGCGGCGACAGCCACACTGAAGCTTTCTTT
>TRBD1|TRBV7-8|NA|TRBJ1-2
CASSLRTGGSAGYTF
TGTGCCAGCAGCTTGAGGACAGGGGGTTCGGCTGGCTACACCTTC
>TRBD1|TRBV9|NA|TRBJ1-6
CASSVYGDRNSPLHF
TGTGCCAGCAGCGTATATGGGGACAGGAATTCACCCCTCCACTTT
>NA|TRBV6-1|NA|TRBJ1-5
CASSEEGGASQPQHF
TGTGCCAGCAGTGAAGAGGGAGGGGCAAGTCAGCCCCAGCATTTT
>TRBD1|TRBV13|NA|TRBJ2-1
CASSQIPPGQGNSYNEQFF
TGTGCCAGCAGCCAGATTCCTCCGGGACAGGGAAACTCCTACAATGAGCAGTTCTTC
>NA|TRBV28|NA|TRBJ1-5
CASSFYRDQPQHF
TGTGCCAGCAGTTTTTACAGGGACCAGCCCCAGCATTTT
>NA|TRBV29-1|NA|TRBJ1-2
CSVSGSNYGYTF
TGCAGCGTTTCCGGGAGTAACTATGGCTACACCTTC
>NA|TRBV2|NA|TRBJ1-1
CASSVISGNTEAFF
TGTGCCAGCAGCGTCATTTCGGGAAACACTGAAGCTTTCTTT
>NA|TRBV6-1|NA|TRBJ2-5
CASSVKGLETQYF
TGTGCCAGCAGTGTGAAGGGGCTGGAGACCCAGTACTTC
>NA|TRBV5-1|NA|TRBJ2-7
CASSLDGLADEQYF
TGCGCCAGCAGCTTGGACGGGTTAGCGGACGAGCAGTACTTC
>TRBD2|TRBV9|NA|TRBJ2-3
CASSVPSGGGTDTQYF
TGTGCCAGCAGCGTCCCCTCGGGGGGTGGCACAGATACGCAGTATTTT
>TRBD1|TRBV5-8|NA|TRBJ2-1
CASRLPGQGNEQFF
TGTGCCAGCAGACTACCGGGACAGGGAAATGAGCAGTTCTTC
>NA|TRBV5-1|NA|TRBJ2-7
CASSPQGASYEQYF
TGCGCCAGCAGTCCCCAAGGGGCCTCGTACGAGCAGTACTTC
>NA|TRBV30|NA|TRBJ2-3
CAWSVSLVPNTQYF
TGTGCCTGGAGTGTATCATTAGTTCCTAATACGCAGTATTTT
>TRBD2|TRBV9|NA|TRBJ2-1
CASSVGPGGGGFNEQFF
TGTGCCAGCAGCGTGGGGCCTGGCGGGGGGGGGTTCAATGAGCAGTTCTTC
>TRBD1|TRBV7-9|NA|TRBJ1-2
CASSLETGGNYGYTF
TGTGCCAGCAGCTTAGAGACAGGGGGTAACTATGGCTACACCTTC
>TRBD2|TRBV2|NA|TRBJ2-3
CASRLAGPLYTQYF
TGTGCCAGCAGACTAGCGGGCCCACTGTATACGCAGTATTTT
>TRBD1|TRBV30|NA|TRBJ1-2
CAWIRDSYSYYGYTF
TGTGCCTGGATCCGGGACAGCTACTCCTACTATGGCTATACCTTC
>TRBD1|TRBV11-1|NA|TRBJ1-2
CASSLPGAGGQHYGYTF
TGTGCCAGCAGCTTACCGGGTGCTGGGGGACAGCACTATGGCTACACCTTC
>TRBD1|TRBV29-1|NA|TRBJ2-2
CSVEGTGGTGELFF
TGCAGCGTTGAAGGGACAGGGGGAACCGGGGAGCTGTTTTTT
>NA|TRBV7-6|NA|TRBJ1-2
CASSSPESEAYGYTF
TGTGCCAGCAGCTCCCCGGAGTCGGAGGCATATGGCTACACCTTC
>NA|TRBV7-9|NA|TRBJ1-5
CASSLGGYSNQPQHF
TGTGCCAGCAGCTTAGGGGGCTATAGCAATCAGCCCCAGCATTTT
>NA|TRBV28|NA|TRBJ2-7
CASSLPVLPEQYF
TGTGCCAGCAGTTTACCGGTTCTTCCCGAGCAGTACTTC
>TRBD1|TRBV6-6|few|TRBJ2-1
CASSYDATGVNEQFF
TGTGCCAGCAGTTATGATGCGACAGGGGTCAATGAGCAGTTCTTC
>NA|TRBV6-6|NA|TRBJ2-1
CASTRRDNEQFF
TGTGCCAGCACCCGTCGGGACAATGAGCAGTTCTTC
>TRBD2|TRBV27|NA|TRBJ2-1
CASSLIRTSGISRYNEQFF
TGTGCCAGCAGTTTAATAAGGACTAGCGGGATATCTCGCTACAATGAGCAGTTCTTC
>NA|TRBV6-1|NA|TRBJ1-1
CASSGQANTEAFF
TGTGCCAGCAGTGGGCAGGCTAACACTGAAGCTTTCTTT
>TRBD2|TRBV9|NA|TRBJ2-7
CASSVGVSGLGGYYEQYF
TGTGCCAGCAGCGTAGGGGTTAGCGGCCTGGGGGGGTACTACGAGCAGTACTTC
>TRBD2|TRBV6-5|NA|TRBJ2-1
CASTPAGGPYNEQFF
TGTGCCAGCACCCCAGCGGGAGGGCCCTACAATGAGCAGTTCTTC
>TRBD2|TRBV6-6|NA|TRBJ2-5
CASRQGGFETQYF
TGTGCCAGCAGGCAGGGAGGGTTTGAGACCCAGTACTTC
>NA|TRBV19|NA|TRBJ2-2
CASSPTMVNTGELFF
TGTGCCAGTAGTCCCACTATGGTGAACACCGGGGAGCTGTTTTTT
>TRBD1|TRBV5-1|few|TRBJ2-1
CASSRTGNEQFF
TGCGCCAGCAGCCGGACAGGGAATGAGCAGTTCTTC
>NA|TRBV19|once|TRBJ1-5
CASSSQGTRSNQPQHF
TGTGCCAGTAGTTCACAGGGAACGAGGAGCAATCAGCCCCAGCATTTT
>TRBD2|TRBV9|once|TRBJ2-3
CASSVEAGGGTDTQYF
TGTGCCAGCAGCGTAGAGGCGGGAGGGGGCACAGATACGCAGTATTTT
>TRBD1|TRBV6-6|NA|TRBJ1-1
CASSDLGTVNTEAFF
TGTGCCAGCAGTGACCTAGGGACAGTGAACACTGAAGCTTTCTTT